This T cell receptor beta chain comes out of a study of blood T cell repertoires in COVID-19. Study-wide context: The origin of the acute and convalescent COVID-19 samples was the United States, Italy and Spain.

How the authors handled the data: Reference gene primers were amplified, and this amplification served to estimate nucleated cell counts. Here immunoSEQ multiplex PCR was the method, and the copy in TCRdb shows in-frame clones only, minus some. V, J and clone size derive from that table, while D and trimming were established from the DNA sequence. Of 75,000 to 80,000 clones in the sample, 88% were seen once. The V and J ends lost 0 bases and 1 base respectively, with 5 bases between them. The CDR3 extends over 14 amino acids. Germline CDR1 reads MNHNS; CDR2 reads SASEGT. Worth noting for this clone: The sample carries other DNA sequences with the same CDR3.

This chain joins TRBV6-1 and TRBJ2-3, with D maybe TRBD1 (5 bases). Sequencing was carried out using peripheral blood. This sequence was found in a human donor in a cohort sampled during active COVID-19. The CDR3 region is CASSEAGGTDTQYF. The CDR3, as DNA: TGTGCCAGCAGTGAAGCAGGGGGCACAGATACGCAGTATTTT.